The sequence of this T cell receptor beta chain was determined in a study of beta chain features in type 1 diabetes. General study points: Individuals with type 1 diabetes displayed fewer insertions and more deletions at VDJ junctions.

TCRB transcripts that were expressed got sequenced, as all of the isolated RNA had been reverse transcribed. The data were produced by immunoSEQ multiplex PCR, yet TCRdb's version contains in-frame clones alone and is incomplete. The repertoire consists of around 400,000 clones, with about 15% occurring once and the leading ten covering approximately 0.02%. In this sample, this clone turned up a few times. The antigen remains unidentified. CDR3 size: 15 residues. With V trimmed by 4 bases and J by 2 bases, 5 bases remained unmatched. Germline CDR1 and CDR2: SGDLS and YYNGEE. The receptor's source is a woman under 30 in good health. What was sequenced was naive CD4+ T cells from blood. V gene TRBV9 combines with J gene TRBJ1-5; 8 nucleotides align to TRBD1. The CDR3 coding sequence is TGTGCCAGCAGCTTCGGACAGGGTGGCAATCAGCCCCAGCATTTT. It encodes CASSFGQGGNQPQHF.